This passage covers 7 T cell receptor beta chains from one sample sequenced in a study of T cell changes during pregnancy in multiple sclerosis. Assay: immunoSEQ multiplex PCR; the TCRdb copy retains only in-frame clones and omits some. The sample lists fewer than 40,000 clones; 90% were seen once. Sequenced material: CD4+ T cells from peripheral blood mononuclear cells, taken in the first trimester of pregnancy. Receptor source: a female donor in good health, enrolled as a control in a pregnancy study.

This clone was detected a few times. The chain carries TRBV5-6 and TRBJ1-1; TRBD1 might be the D (6 bases). Trimming stripped 1 base from V and 8 bases from J, with 9 bases between. Germline V lookup: CDR1 SGHDT, CDR2 YYEEEE. This CDR3 region has 12 residues. The CDR3 coding sequence is TGTGCCAGCAGCTTGCCCGGGACAGAAGCTTTCTTT. It yields the protein CASSLPGTEAFF.

The V and J genes are TRBV7-2 and TRBJ1-5, with 11 bases that match TRBD1. After removal of 5 bases from V and 7 bases from J, the junction contained 7 bases not matched to a gene. This CDR3 spans 15 amino acids. Germline V gene lookup returns CDR1 SGHTA and CDR2 FQGNSA. CDR3 DNA sequence: TGTGCCAGCAGCCCCGGACAGGGGGCGGGACAGCCCCAGCATTTT. Amino acids: CASSPGQGAGQPQHF.

The rearrangement links TRBV19 to TRBJ2-5; unclear D gene. This CDR3 is built from 13 residues. The germline V gene encodes CDR1 LNHDA and CDR2 SQIVND (reference sequence). The V end lost 0 bases, the J end lost 7 bases, and 9 bases lay between the germline ends. In DNA form, the CDR3 reads TGTGCCAGTAGTATAGACCCGCAGTGGACCCAGTACTTC. Translated: CASSIDPQWTQYF.

The chain carries TRBV5-1 and TRBJ2-1, with 8 positions matching TRBD1. Germline V CDR1 and CDR2: SGHRS, YFSETQ. The CDR3 is made up of 16 amino acids. J lost 5 bases, V lost 2 bases, and 9 bases had no gene match. The CDR3 is CASSFNGQGKNNEQFF. The CDR3 region has the DNA TGCGCCAGCAGCTTTAACGGACAGGGTAAGAACAATGAGCAGTTCTTC.

The chain couples TRBV14 to TRBJ2-7, with D perhaps TRBD1 (6 bases). Trimming cost V 0 bases and J 2 bases, with 11 bases left between them. The CDR3 totals 15 residues. Germline loops: CDR1 SGHDN, CDR2 FVKESK. The CDR3 protein is CASSQEENRAYEQYF. Here the CDR3 DNA reads TGTGCCAGCAGCCAAGAGGAAAACAGGGCCTACGAGCAGTACTTC.

This chain links TRBV18 with TRBJ1-1; 8 bases are a match to TRBD1. Germline assignment: CDR1 KGHSH and CDR2 LQKENI. The trim removed 4 bases at V and 0 bases at J, leaving 4 bases unmatched. The CDR3 consists of 15 residues. CDR3 coding DNA: TGTGCCAGCTCACAGAGACAGGGGCTGAACACTGAAGCTTTCTTT. Translated: CASSQRQGLNTEAFF.

This sequence joins TRBV14 and TRBJ1-6, with D possibly TRBD1 on 5 matching bases. Between the trimmed V and J ends, which lost 2 bases and 7 bases, there was a span of 15 bases. Germline CDR1 reads SGHDN; CDR2 reads FVKESK. The CDR3 runs to 16 residues. The CDR3 loop reads CASSQQGTGGNSPLHF. CDR3 bases: TGTGCCAGCAGCCAACAGGGAACAGGAGGGAATTCACCCCTCCACTTT.